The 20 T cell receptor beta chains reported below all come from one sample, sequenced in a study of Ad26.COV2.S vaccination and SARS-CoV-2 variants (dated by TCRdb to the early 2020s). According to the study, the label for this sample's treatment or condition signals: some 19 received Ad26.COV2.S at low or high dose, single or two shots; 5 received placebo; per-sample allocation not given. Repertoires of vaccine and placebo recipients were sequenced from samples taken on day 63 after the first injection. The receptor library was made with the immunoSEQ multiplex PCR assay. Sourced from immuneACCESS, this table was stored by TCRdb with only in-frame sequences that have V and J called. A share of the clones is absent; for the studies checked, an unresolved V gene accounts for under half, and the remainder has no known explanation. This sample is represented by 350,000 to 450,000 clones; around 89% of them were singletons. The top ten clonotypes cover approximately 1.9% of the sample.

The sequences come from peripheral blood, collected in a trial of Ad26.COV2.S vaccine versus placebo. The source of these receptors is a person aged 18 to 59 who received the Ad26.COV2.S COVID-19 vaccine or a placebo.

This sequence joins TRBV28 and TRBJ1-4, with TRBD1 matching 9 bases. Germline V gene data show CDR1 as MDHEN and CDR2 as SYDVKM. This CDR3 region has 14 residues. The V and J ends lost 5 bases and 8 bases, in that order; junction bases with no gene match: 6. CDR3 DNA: TGTGCCAGCAGTGGACAGGGGTTGAGAGAAAAACTGTTTTTT. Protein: CASSGQGLREKLFF.

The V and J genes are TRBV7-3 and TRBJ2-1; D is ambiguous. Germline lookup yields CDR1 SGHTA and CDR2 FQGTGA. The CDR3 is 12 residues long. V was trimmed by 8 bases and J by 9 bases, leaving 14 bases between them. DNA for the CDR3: TGTGCCAGCGGTTTTAGGTTCGCTGAGCAGTTCTTC. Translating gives CASGFRFAEQFF.

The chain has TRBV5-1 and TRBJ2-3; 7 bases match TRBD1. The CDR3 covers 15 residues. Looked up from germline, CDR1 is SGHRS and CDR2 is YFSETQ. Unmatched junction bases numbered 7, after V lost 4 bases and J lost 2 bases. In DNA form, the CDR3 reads TGCGCCAGCAGCACCCGACAGGGACCCACAGATACGCAGTATTTT. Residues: CASSTRQGPTDTQYF.

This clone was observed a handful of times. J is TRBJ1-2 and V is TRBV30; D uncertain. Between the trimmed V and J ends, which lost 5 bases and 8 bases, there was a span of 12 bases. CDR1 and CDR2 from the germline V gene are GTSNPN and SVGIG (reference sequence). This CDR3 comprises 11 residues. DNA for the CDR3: TGTGCCTGGGCGTCAGGTCGAGGCTACACCTTC. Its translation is CAWASGRGYTF.

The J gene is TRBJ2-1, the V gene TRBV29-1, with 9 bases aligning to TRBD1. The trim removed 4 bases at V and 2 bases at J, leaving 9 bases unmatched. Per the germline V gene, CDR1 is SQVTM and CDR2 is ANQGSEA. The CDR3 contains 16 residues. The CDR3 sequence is CSVARGQGLTYNEQFF. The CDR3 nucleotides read TGCAGCGTTGCTCGGGGACAGGGCTTAACCTACAATGAGCAGTTCTTC.

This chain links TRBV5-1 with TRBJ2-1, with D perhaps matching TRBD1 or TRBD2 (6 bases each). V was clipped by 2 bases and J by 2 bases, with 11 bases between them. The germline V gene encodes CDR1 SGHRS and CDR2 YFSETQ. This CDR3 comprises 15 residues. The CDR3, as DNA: TGCGCCAGCAGCTTATCGGGGGCCGCCTACAATGAGCAGTTCTTC. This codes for CASSLSGAAYNEQFF.

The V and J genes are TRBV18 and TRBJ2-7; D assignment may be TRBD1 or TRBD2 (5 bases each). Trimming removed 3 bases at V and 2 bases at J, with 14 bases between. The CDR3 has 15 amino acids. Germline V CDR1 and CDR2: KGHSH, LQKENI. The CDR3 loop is CASSPKGRITYEQYF. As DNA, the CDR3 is TGTGCCAGCTCACCCAAGGGACGGATCACCTACGAGCAGTACTTC. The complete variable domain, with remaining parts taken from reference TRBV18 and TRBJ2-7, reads NAGVMQNPRHLVRRRGQEARLRCSPMKGHSHVYWYRQLPEEGLKFMVYLQKENIIDESGMPKERFSAEFPKEGPSILRIQQVVRGDSAAYFCASSPKGRITYEQYFGPGTRLTVT.

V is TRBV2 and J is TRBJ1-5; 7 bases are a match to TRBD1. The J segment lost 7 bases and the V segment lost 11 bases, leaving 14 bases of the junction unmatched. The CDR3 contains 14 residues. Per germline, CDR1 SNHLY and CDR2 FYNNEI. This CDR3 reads CARQGGAGGQPQHF. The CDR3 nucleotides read TGTGCCCGCCAGGGGGGGGCGGGGGGGCAGCCCCAGCATTTT.

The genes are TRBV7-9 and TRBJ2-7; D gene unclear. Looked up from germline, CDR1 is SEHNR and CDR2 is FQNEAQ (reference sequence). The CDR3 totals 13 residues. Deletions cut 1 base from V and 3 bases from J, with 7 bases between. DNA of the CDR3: TGTGCCAGCAGCTTAGGGCCCTACTACGAGCAGTACTTC. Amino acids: CASSLGPYYEQYF. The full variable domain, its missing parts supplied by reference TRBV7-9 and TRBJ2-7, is DTGVSQNPRHKITKRGQNVTFRCDPISEHNRLYWYRQTLGQGPEFLTYFQNEAQLEKSRLLSDRFSAERPKGSFSTLEIQRTEQGDSAMYLCASSLGPYYEQYFGPGTRLTVT.

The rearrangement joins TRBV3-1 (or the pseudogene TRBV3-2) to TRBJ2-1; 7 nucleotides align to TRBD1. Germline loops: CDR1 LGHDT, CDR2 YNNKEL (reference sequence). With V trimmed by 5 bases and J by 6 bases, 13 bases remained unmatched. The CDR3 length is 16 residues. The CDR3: CASSASGTVLANEQFF. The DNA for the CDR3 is TGTGCCAGCAGCGCCTCCGGGACAGTGCTCGCCAATGAGCAGTTCTTC.

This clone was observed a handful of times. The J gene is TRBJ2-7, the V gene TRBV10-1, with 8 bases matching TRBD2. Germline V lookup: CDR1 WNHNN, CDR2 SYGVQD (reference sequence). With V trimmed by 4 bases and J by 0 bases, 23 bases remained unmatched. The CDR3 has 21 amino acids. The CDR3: CASSAWTVGLAGRRSSYEQYF. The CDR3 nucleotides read TGCGCCAGCAGTGCTTGGACGGTTGGTTTAGCGGGAAGACGTAGCTCCTACGAGCAGTACTTC.

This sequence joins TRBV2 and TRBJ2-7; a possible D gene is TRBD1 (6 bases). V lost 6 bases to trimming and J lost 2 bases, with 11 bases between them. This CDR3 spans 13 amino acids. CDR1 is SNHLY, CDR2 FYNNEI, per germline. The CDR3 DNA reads TGTGCCAGCAGGGACAGAGTAGCCTACGAGCAGTACTTC. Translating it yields CASRDRVAYEQYF.

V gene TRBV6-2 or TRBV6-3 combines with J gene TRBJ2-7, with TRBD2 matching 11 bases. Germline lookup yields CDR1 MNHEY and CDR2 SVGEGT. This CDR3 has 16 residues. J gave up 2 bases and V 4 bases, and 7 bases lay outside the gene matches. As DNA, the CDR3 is TGTGCCAGCAGTTTTAGACTAGCGGGAACCACCTACGAGCAGTACTTC. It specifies CASSFRLAGTTYEQYF.

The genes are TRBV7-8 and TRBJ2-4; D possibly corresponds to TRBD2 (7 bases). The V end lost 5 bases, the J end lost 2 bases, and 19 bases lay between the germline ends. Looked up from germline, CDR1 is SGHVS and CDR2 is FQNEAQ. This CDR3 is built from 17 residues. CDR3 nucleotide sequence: TGTGCCAGCAGCCAGGGGCCGGGGGGCGCATCCAAAAACATTCAGTACTTC. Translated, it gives CASSQGPGGASKNIQYF.

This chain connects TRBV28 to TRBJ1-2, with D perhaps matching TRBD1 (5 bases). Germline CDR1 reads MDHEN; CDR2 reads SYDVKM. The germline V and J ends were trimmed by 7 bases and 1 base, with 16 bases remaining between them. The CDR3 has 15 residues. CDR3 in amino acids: CASILARADNYGYTF. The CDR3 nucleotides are TGTGCCAGCATCCTTGCCAGGGCAGATAACTATGGCTACACCTTC.

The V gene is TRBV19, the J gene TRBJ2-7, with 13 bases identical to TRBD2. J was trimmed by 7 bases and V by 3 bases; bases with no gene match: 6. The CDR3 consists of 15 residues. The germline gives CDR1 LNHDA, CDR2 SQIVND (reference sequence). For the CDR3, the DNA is TGTGCCAGTAGTATCGGACTAGCGGGAGAGAGTGAGCAGTACTTC. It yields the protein CASSIGLAGESEQYF.

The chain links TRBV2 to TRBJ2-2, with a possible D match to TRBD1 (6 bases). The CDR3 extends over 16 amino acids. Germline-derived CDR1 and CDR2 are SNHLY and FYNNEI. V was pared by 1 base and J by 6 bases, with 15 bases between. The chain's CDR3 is CASSEVPPQGSGELFF. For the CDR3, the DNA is TGTGCCAGCAGTGAAGTCCCGCCACAGGGTTCCGGGGAGCTGTTTTTT.

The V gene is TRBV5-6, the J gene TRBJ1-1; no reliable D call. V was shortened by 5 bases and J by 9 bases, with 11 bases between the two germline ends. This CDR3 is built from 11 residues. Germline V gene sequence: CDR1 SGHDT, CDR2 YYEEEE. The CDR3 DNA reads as TGTGCCAGCAGTTCCGGAGGGAAAGCTTTCTTT. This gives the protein CASSSGGKAFF.

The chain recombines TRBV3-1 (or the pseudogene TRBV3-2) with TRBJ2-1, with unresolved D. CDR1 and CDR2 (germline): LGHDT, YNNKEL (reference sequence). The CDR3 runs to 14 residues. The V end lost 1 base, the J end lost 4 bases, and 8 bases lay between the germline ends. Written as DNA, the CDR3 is TGTGCCAGCAGCCAAGCGGCCCATTACAATGAGCAGTTCTTC. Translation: CASSQAAHYNEQFF.

CDR3 bases: TGTGCCACCAGCCGCCAGCCAATAACTAGCGGGAGTACCGGGGAGCTGTTTTTT. Protein: CATSRQPITSGSTGELFF. This chain links TRBV15 with TRBJ2-2; 11 nucleotides match TRBD2. The CDR3 loop spans 18 amino acids. After removal of 5 bases from V and 5 bases from J, the junction contained 13 bases not matched to a gene. Germline lookup yields CDR1 LNHNV and CDR2 YYDKDF (reference sequence).